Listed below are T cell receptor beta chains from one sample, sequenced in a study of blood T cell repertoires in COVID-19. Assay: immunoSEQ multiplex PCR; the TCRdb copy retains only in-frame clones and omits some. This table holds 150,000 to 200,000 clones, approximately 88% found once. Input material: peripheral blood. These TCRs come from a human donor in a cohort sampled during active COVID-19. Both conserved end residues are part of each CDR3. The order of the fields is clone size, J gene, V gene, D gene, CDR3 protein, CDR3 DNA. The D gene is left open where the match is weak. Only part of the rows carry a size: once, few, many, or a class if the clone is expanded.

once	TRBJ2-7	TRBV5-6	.	CASSVDSVYEQYF	TGTGCCAGCAGCGTTGACAGCGTCTACGAGCAGTACTTC
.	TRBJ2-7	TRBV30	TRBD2	CAWSPLGRAGEQYF	TGTGCCTGGAGCCCCCTAGGGAGGGCAGGCGAGCAGTACTTC
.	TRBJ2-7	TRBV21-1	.	CASAGDRPYEQYF	TGTGCCAGCGCTGGGGACAGGCCCTACGAGCAGTACTTC
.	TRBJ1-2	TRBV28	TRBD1	CASRTPGQGIGYTF	TGTGCCAGCAGGACCCCCGGACAGGGAATTGGCTACACCTTC
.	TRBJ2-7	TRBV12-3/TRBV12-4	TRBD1	CASRGTGAYEQYF	TGTGCCAGCAGAGGGACAGGGGCCTACGAGCAGTACTTC
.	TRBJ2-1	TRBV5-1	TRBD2	CASSSLAGGLNEQFF	TGCGCCAGCAGCTCCCTGGCGGGAGGGTTAAATGAGCAGTTCTTC
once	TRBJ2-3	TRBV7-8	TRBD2	CASSSTSLGTDTQYF	TGTGCCAGCAGCTCGACTAGCCTTGGCACAGATACGCAGTATTTT
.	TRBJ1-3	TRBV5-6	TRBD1	CASSLTGGPGNTIYF	TGTGCCAGCAGCCTAACAGGGGGCCCTGGAAACACCATATATTTT
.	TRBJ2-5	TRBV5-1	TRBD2	CASSLWGGLNQETQYF	TGCGCCAGCAGCTTATGGGGGGGACTAAACCAAGAGACCCAGTACTTC
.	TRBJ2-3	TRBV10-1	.	CASSRTGNGTDTQYF	TGCGCCAGCAGCCGTACAGGGAACGGCACAGATACGCAGTATTTT
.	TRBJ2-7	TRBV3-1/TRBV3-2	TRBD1	CASSQADRAYEQYF	TGTGCCAGCAGCCAAGCCGACAGGGCATACGAGCAGTACTTC
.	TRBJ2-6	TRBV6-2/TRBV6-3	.	CASSFPDYSGANVLTF	TGTGCCAGCAGTTTTCCAGATTACTCTGGGGCCAACGTCCTGACTTTC
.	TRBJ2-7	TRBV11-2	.	CASSLDVGGVYEQYF	TGTGCCAGCAGCTTAGATGTAGGGGGAGTCTACGAGCAGTACTTC
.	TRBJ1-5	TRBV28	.	CASRGGIQPQHF	TGTGCCAGCAGAGGCGGAATCCAGCCCCAGCATTTT
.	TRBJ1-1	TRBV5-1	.	CASSFNSANTEAFF	TGCGCCAGCAGCTTCAATAGTGCTAACACTGAAGCTTTCTTT
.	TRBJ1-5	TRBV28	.	CASRTDSYSNQPQHF	TGTGCCAGCAGGACAGACAGCTATAGCAATCAGCCCCAGCATTTT
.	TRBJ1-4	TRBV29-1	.	CSVELRGEKLFF	TGCAGCGTTGAATTACGCGGGGAAAAACTGTTTTTT
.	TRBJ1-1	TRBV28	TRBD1	CASRPPGTGSTEAFF	TGTGCCAGCAGACCTCCCGGGACAGGGAGCACTGAAGCTTTCTTT
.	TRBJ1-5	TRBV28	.	CASGGSNQPQHF	TGTGCCAGCGGAGGGAGCAATCAGCCCCAGCATTTT
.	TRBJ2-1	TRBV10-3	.	CAITAGWGDEQFF	TGTGCCATCACGGCGGGATGGGGCGATGAGCAGTTCTTC
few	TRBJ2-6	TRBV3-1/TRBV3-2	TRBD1	CASSPRDRADNVLTF	TGTGCCAGCAGCCCCCGGGACAGGGCGGACAACGTCCTGACTTTC
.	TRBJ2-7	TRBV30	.	CAWSARGTYEQYF	TGTGCCTGGAGTGCCCGAGGGACCTACGAGCAGTACTTC
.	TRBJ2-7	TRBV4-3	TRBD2	CASSRTWAGGSYEQYF	TGCGCCAGCAGCCGAACCTGGGCGGGGGGATCCTACGAGCAGTACTTC
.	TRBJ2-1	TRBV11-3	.	CASSPTNNEQFF	TGTGCCAGCAGCCCGACAAACAATGAGCAGTTCTTC
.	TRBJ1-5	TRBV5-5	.	CASSHRLTNGNQPQHF	TGTGCCAGCAGCCACCGACTAACCAACGGCAATCAGCCCCAGCATTTT
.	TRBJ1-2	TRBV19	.	CASSIRTGSYGYTF	TGTGCCAGTAGTATAAGAACAGGCTCCTATGGCTACACCTTC
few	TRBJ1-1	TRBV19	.	CASSMRATEAFF	TGTGCCAGTAGTATGCGCGCCACTGAAGCTTTCTTT
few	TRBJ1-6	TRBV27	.	CASAPLSSYNSPLHF	TGTGCCAGCGCCCCCCTGAGCTCCTATAATTCACCCCTCCACTTT